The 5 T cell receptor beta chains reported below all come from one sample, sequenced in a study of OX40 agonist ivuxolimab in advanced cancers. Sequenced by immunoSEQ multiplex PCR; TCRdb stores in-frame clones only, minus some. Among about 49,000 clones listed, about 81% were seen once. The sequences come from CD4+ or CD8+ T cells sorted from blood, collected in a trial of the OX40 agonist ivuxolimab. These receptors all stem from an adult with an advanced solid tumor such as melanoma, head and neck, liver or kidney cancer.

CDR3 DNA sequence: TGTGCCAGCAGCTTAGTTCGGGGAGGGCGCAATGAGCAGTTCTTC. It specifies CASSLVRGGRNEQFF. V gene TRBV11-2 combines with J gene TRBJ2-1; 7 bases map to TRBD2. This CDR3 contains 15 residues. V trimming: 1 base; J trimming: 6 bases; junction bases outside the gene matches: 6. Germline assignment: CDR1 SGHAT and CDR2 FQNNGV. The full variable domain, with the rest looked up from reference TRBV11-2 and TRBJ2-1, is EAGVAQSPRYKIIEKRQSVAFWCNPISGHATLYWYQQILGQGPKLLIQFQNNGVVDDSQLPKDRFSAERLKGVDSTLKIQPAKLEDSAVYLCASSLVRGGRNEQFFGPGTRLTVL.

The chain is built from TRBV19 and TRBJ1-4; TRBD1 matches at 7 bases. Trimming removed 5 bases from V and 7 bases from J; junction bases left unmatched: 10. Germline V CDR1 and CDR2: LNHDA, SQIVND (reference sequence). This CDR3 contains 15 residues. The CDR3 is CASSPRGQRGEKLFF. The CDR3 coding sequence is TGTGCCAGTAGTCCCCGGGGACAGCGCGGTGAAAAACTGTTTTTT.

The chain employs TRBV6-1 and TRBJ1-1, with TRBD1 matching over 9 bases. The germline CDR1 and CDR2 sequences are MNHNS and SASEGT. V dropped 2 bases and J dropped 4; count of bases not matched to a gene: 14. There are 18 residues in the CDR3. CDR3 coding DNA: TGTGCCAGCAGTGAAATCAAAGGAGTTACAGGGGGCTTCACTGAAGCTTTCTTT. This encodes CASSEIKGVTGGFTEAFF.

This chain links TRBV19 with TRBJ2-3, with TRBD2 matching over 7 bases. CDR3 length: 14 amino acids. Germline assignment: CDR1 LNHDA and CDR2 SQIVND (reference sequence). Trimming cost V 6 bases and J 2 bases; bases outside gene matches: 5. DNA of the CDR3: TGTGCCAGTAGGGAGGGACTACACACAGATACGCAGTATTTT. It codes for CASREGLHTDTQYF. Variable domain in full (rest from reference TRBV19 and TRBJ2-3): DGGITQSPKYLFRKEGQNVTLSCEQNLNHDAMYWYRQDPGQGLRLIYYSQIVNDFQKGDIAEGYSVSREKKESFPLTVTSAQKNPTAFYLCASREGLHTDTQYFGPGTRLTVL.

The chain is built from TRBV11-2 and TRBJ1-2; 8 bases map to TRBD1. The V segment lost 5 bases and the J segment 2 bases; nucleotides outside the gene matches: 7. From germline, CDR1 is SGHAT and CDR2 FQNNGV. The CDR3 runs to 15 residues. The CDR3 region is CASSPRQGINYGYTF. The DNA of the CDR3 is TGTGCCAGCAGCCCTCGACAGGGGATAAACTATGGCTACACCTTC.